This passage covers 14 T cell receptor beta chains from one sample sequenced in a study of cytomegalovirus exposure and HLA in healthy donors. Here immunoSEQ multiplex PCR was the method, and the copy in TCRdb shows in-frame clones only, minus some. The sample includes fewer than 95,000 clones, 94% of them seen just once. The sequenced sample was PBMCs. These TCRs come from a woman aged 18-30 years in good health and CMV-seronegative.

The rearrangement joins TRBV27 to TRBJ2-3; 9 bases agree with TRBD2. Germline assignment: CDR1 MNHEY and CDR2 SMNVEV (reference sequence). CDR3 length equals 15 residues. Unmatched junction bases numbered 7, after V lost 5 bases and J lost 4 bases. The CDR3 protein is CASSISRGGSDTQYF. CDR3 in DNA: TGTGCCAGCAGTATCTCGCGGGGGGGCTCAGATACGCAGTATTTT.

The gene calls are TRBV7-2 and TRBJ2-5; D gene uncertain. Germline CDR1 is SGHTA and CDR2 is FQGNSA. The CDR3 is made up of 17 amino acids. The ends were cut back, 4 bases at V and 1 base at J, with 19 bases in the middle. CDR3 sequence (DNA): TGTGCCAGCAGCTCTTGGTTTCGGGTTGCGAGCCAAGAGACCCAGTACTTC. It yields the protein CASSSWFRVASQETQYF.

The J gene is TRBJ2-1, the V gene TRBV29-1; 11 bases fit TRBD2. Germline values: CDR1 SQVTM, CDR2 ANQGSEA. Trimming took 6 bases from V and 2 from J; bases not matched to a gene: 9. CDR3 length equals 16 residues. The CDR3 DNA sequence: TGCAGCGTAGTCCGACTAGCGGGGAGACCCTACAATGAGCAGTTCTTC. As protein: CSVVRLAGRPYNEQFF.

The V call is TRBV6-6, the J call TRBJ1-5; D remains unclear. This CDR3 has 15 amino acids. V lost 2 bases to trimming and J lost 1 base, with 9 bases between them. Germline assignment: CDR1 MNHNY and CDR2 SVGAGI (reference sequence). In nucleotides, the CDR3 is TGTGCCAGCAGTTACACGGTACCGAGCAATCAGCCCCAGCATTTT. This gives the protein CASSYTVPSNQPQHF.

This chain links TRBV19 with TRBJ2-3, with D possibly being TRBD2 (6 bases). Germline V gives CDR1 LNHDA, CDR2 SQIVND (reference sequence). The CDR3 totals 14 residues. Trimming cost V 5 bases and J 4 bases, with 13 bases left between them. The CDR3 loop reads CASSWRAGADTQYF. In DNA, the CDR3 is TGTGCCAGTAGTTGGAGGGCCGGGGCAGATACGCAGTATTTT.

This clone was seen a few times. The chain has TRBV4-1 and TRBJ2-1, with 9 bases fitting TRBD1. The CDR3 contains 16 residues. Looked up from germline, CDR1 is MGHRA and CDR2 is YSYEKL. V shed 4 bases and J 4 bases; nucleotides not matched to a gene: 8. The CDR3 bases are TGCGCCAGCAGCCGGTCGGGAGGACAGGGGTACAATGAGCAGTTCTTC. It yields the protein CASSRSGGQGYNEQFF.

CDR3 protein: CASTGAGISYNEQFF. CDR3 in DNA: TGTGCCAGCACCGGAGCGGGGATCTCCTACAATGAGCAGTTCTTC. This chain joins TRBV18 and TRBJ2-1; 7 positions agree with TRBD2. CDR1 and CDR2 from the germline V gene are KGHSH and LQKENI. The CDR3 consists of 15 residues. The J segment lost 0 bases and the V segment lost 8 bases, leaving 7 bases of the junction unmatched.

The chain recombines TRBV28 with TRBJ1-2, with D perhaps matching TRBD1 (6 bases). This CDR3 is built from 15 residues. Germline values: CDR1 MDHEN, CDR2 SYDVKM. V was pared by 6 bases and J by 9 bases, with 23 bases between. This chain's CDR3 is CASSLQGRVQFRYTF. CDR3 DNA: TGTGCCAGCAGCTTACAGGGTCGCGTCCAGTTTCGCTACACCTTC.

V is TRBV12-5 and J is TRBJ1-1, with a possible D match to TRBD1 (6 bases). Germline V CDR1 and CDR2: LGHNT, FRNRAP. This CDR3 has 15 residues. The germline V and J ends were trimmed by 1 base and 4 bases, with 13 bases remaining between them. CDR3: CASGLAQGRGTEAFF. In nucleotides, the CDR3 is TGTGCTAGTGGTTTGGCACAGGGACGAGGCACTGAAGCTTTCTTT. Supplemented by reference TRBV12-5 and TRBJ1-1, the full variable domain reads DARVTQTPRHKVTEMGQEVTMRCQPILGHNTVFWYRQTMMQGLELLAYFRNRAPLDDSGMPKDRFSAEMPDATLATLKIQPSEPRDSAVYFCASGLAQGRGTEAFFGQGTRLTVV.

The chain couples TRBV6-1 to TRBJ2-3; weak D call: TRBD2 (7 bases). The length of the CDR3 is 17 residues. Trimming took 2 bases from V and 1 from J, leaving 16 bases between them. In germline, CDR1 is MNHNS, CDR2 SASEGT. The CDR3 DNA sequence: TGTGCCAGCAGTGAATTTCTGCCGGGGGGCGGCACAGATACGCAGTATTTT. Its translation: CASSEFLPGGGTDTQYF.

V is TRBV11-2 and J is TRBJ2-5, with 7 bases lining up with TRBD1. The CDR3 sequence is 17 residues long. Per the germline V gene, CDR1 is SGHAT and CDR2 is FQNNGV. V was clipped by 4 bases and J by 1 base; unmatched bases: 12. The CDR3 nucleotides are TGTGCCAGCAGCTCGACTTCCGGGACAGTACCCCAAGAGACCCAGTACTTC. Translating gives CASSSTSGTVPQETQYF.

V is TRBV7-9 and J is TRBJ2-3; 7 positions agree with TRBD1. V shed 5 bases and J 2 bases; nucleotides not matched to a gene: 10. In germline, CDR1 is SEHNR, CDR2 FQNEAQ (reference sequence). This CDR3 comprises 16 residues. The CDR3 DNA is TGTGCCAGCAGCCCGTACAGGGGAGAATCCACAGATACGCAGTATTTT. This translates into CASSPYRGESTDTQYF.

This clone was picked up one time. The V call is TRBV14, the J call TRBJ2-2; 7 positions match TRBD2. The CDR3 consists of 15 residues. The trim removed 1 base at V and 4 bases at J, leaving 3 bases unmatched. Germline assignment: CDR1 SGHDN and CDR2 FVKESK. CDR3 amino acids: CASSQVGGITGELFF. The CDR3 DNA sequence: TGTGCCAGCAGCCAAGTCGGGGGGATCACCGGGGAGCTGTTTTTT.

This clone appeared a few times. The chain uses TRBV6-1 and TRBJ2-1, with 8 bases identical to TRBD2. Per germline, CDR1 MNHNS and CDR2 SASEGT. V lost 4 bases, J lost 2 bases, and 1 base stayed unmatched. The CDR3 is made up of 14 amino acids. CDR3 loop: CASSVSGAYNEQFF. In DNA, the CDR3 is TGTGCCAGCAGTGTTAGCGGGGCCTACAATGAGCAGTTCTTC.